These 23 T cell receptor beta chains were all obtained from the same sample, sequenced in a study of blood T cells in healthy people across ages. A sample-barcoded 5' primer and a J-beta primer mix were used in a second PCR of about 6 to 11 cycles. TCRdb re-analysed the 5' RACE reads in MiXCR, keeping a single row per CDR3 protein. The sample has more than 1,400,000 distinct CDR3 sequences; about 43% are singletons. The sample consisted of blood. The receptors come from a woman aged 18-30 years in good health.

This chain connects TRBV7-2 to TRBJ1-6; D is perhaps TRBD1 (6 bases). Trimming removed 2 bases from V and 13 bases from J, with 27 bases in between. The CDR3 length is 18 residues. Germline CDR1 SGHTA, CDR2 FQGNSA. The CDR3, as DNA: TGTGCCAGCAGCTTAAAAGGGTCGGGGGGGCACTTTAGCAGCCCCCTCCACTTT. Amino acid sequence: CASSLKGSGGHFSSPLHF. The full variable domain, completed using reference TRBV7-2 and TRBJ1-6, is GAGVSQSPSNKVTEKGKDVELRCDPISGHTALYWYRQSLGQGLEFLIYFQGNSAPDKSGLPSDRFSAERTGGSVSTLTIQRTQQEDSAVYLCASSLKGSGGHFSSPLHFGNGTRLTVT.

The chain has TRBV20-1 and TRBJ1-4; the D gene is possibly TRBD1 (5 bases). The V gene's germline CDR1 is DFQATT and CDR2 SNEGSKA (reference sequence). CDR3 size: 14 residues. The ends were cut back, 4 bases at V and 8 bases at J, with 17 bases in the middle. CDR3 amino acids: CSAITTGEGEKLFF. CDR3 in DNA: TGCAGTGCTATTACGACGGGGGAGGGGGAAAAACTGTTTTTT.

The chain carries TRBV12-5 and TRBJ2-4, with TRBD1 identical over 8 bases. The J call may be in error: the DNA end matches TRBJ2-5 better. Germline V gene sequence: CDR1 LGHNT, CDR2 FRNRAP. This CDR3 is built from 13 residues. As DNA, the CDR3 is TGTGCTAGTGCCCCGACAGGGGACGAGACCCAGTACTTC. Protein product: CASAPTGDETQYF.

In its sample, this clonotype was seen once. The gene calls are TRBV4-1 and TRBJ2-4; TRBD2 aligns across 7 bases. V was pared by 4 bases and J by 13 bases, with 10 bases of the junction left unmatched. Germline assignment: CDR1 MGHRA and CDR2 YSYEKL. This CDR3 comprises 13 residues. DNA of the CDR3: TGCGCCAGCAGCCCCGGGACTATGAGAGAGCAGTACTTC. Its translation: CASSPGTMREQYF.

This rearrangement joins TRBV7-2 to TRBJ2-3; 8 nucleotides line up with TRBD2. Germline CDR1 is SGHTA and CDR2 is FQGNSA. The CDR3 length is 16 residues. V dropped 6 bases and J dropped 4; count of bases not matched to a gene: 12. Here the CDR3 DNA reads TGTGCCAGCAGTCCCGCCGGGAGGGGAGGAGCAGATACGCAGTATTTT. Protein sequence: CASSPAGRGGADTQYF. The whole variable domain, filled in from reference TRBV7-2 and TRBJ2-3, reads GAGVSQSPSNKVTEKGKDVELRCDPISGHTALYWYRQSLGQGLEFLIYFQGNSAPDKSGLPSDRFSAERTGGSVSTLTIQRTQQEDSAVYLCASSPAGRGGADTQYFGPGTRLTVL.

This clonotype was seen a handful of times. The chain has TRBV27 and TRBJ2-7; TRBD2 is a possible D gene (6 bases). V gave up 7 bases and J gave up 1 base, with 14 bases separating them. CDR1 is MNHEY and CDR2 is SMNVEV in the germline V gene (reference sequence). This CDR3 spans 14 amino acids. The CDR3 DNA follows: TGTGCCAGCACCCGGGGTAGCGGATCCTACGAGCAGTACTTC. It is translated as CASTRGSGSYEQYF.

This chain links TRBV12-3 or TRBV12-4 with TRBJ2-3; tentative D call: TRBD2 (6 bases). The CDR3 length is 19 residues. Deletions cut 6 bases from V and 0 bases from J, with 25 bases between. The CDR3 loop reads CASSGLSGGTASSTDTQYF. The DNA for the CDR3 is TGTGCCAGCAGCGGACTAAGCGGCGGCACTGCATCTAGCACAGATACGCAGTATTTT.

V is TRBV7-9 and J is TRBJ2-3, with TRBD1 matching 9 bases. V shed 2 bases and J 5 bases; nucleotides not matched to a gene: 5. CDR1 SEHNR and CDR2 FQNEAQ come from the germline V gene (reference sequence). The CDR3 length is 15 residues. CDR3 nucleotides: TGTGCCAGCAGCTTAACAGGGGGCTTGGTAGATACGCAGTATTTT. Residues: CASSLTGGLVDTQYF. Using reference TRBV7-9 and TRBJ2-3 for the parts outside the CDR3, the full variable domain is DTGVSQNPRHKITKRGQNVTFRCDPISEHNRLYWYRQTLGQGPEFLTYFQNEAQLEKSRLLSDRFSAERPKGSFSTLEIQRTEQGDSAMYLCASSLTGGLVDTQYFGPGTRLTVL.

This clonotype came up a few times. V and J are TRBV10-3 and TRBJ2-3; D is possibly TRBD2 (6 bases). This CDR3 spans 13 amino acids. Per the germline V gene, CDR1 is ENHRY and CDR2 is SYGVKD. Trimming pared 10 bases from V and 5 bases from J, leaving 16 bases between. This CDR3 is CATGGGPQDTQYF. In nucleotides, the CDR3 is TGTGCCACCGGGGGAGGCCCGCAAGATACGCAGTATTTT.

This rearrangement joins TRBV20-1 to TRBJ2-1; 10 bases align to TRBD2. The J segment lost 5 bases and the V segment lost 4 bases, leaving 8 bases of the junction unmatched. This CDR3 spans 15 amino acids. Germline loops: CDR1 DFQATT, CDR2 SNEGSKA (reference sequence). The CDR3 loop is CSATHYSGGNNEQFF. For the CDR3, the DNA is TGCAGTGCTACCCACTATAGCGGGGGGAACAATGAGCAGTTCTTC.

This clonotype was seen more than once but under ten times. The rearrangement joins TRBV29-1 to TRBJ2-7, with TRBD1 matching over 7 bases. After removal of 7 bases from V and 8 bases from J, the junction contained 32 bases not matched to a gene. This CDR3 comprises 19 residues. Germline V lookup: CDR1 SQVTM, CDR2 ANQGSEA. The CDR3 nucleotides are TGCAGCGCCCTCCTTCCCCTAGGTCCGGGACAGAGTACTCCTGACAAGCAGTACTTC. It encodes CSALLPLGPGQSTPDKQYF.

The chain carries TRBV7-2 and TRBJ2-2; D is undetermined. The V end lost 0 bases, the J end lost 4 bases, and 9 bases lay between the germline ends. This CDR3 is 15 amino acids long. CDR1 SGHTA and CDR2 FQGNSA come from the germline V gene. Here the CDR3 reads CASSLALDFTGELFF. Here the CDR3 DNA reads TGTGCCAGCAGCTTAGCGCTGGATTTCACCGGGGAGCTGTTTTTT.

A few counts support this clonotype. CDR3 nucleotide sequence: TGCGCCAGCAGCTTGGTGGGACAGGGATCTGGCCCAGCACAAGAGACCCAGTACTTC. It is translated as CASSLVGQGSGPAQETQYF. The chain joins TRBV5-1 to TRBJ2-5; 9 nucleotides align to TRBD1. Per the germline V gene, CDR1 is SGHRS and CDR2 is YFSETQ. This CDR3 contains 19 residues. The trim removed 0 bases at V and 2 bases at J, leaving 14 bases unmatched.

Only a few counts were recorded for this clonotype. Here the CDR3 reads CASSFSGQMNTEAFF. The CDR3 nucleotides are TGTGCCAGCAGTTTTAGTGGACAGATGAACACTGAAGCTTTCTTT. This sequence joins TRBV12-3 or TRBV12-4 and TRBJ1-1, with TRBD1 as a possible D gene (6 bases). CDR3 length equals 15 residues. Trimming removed 3 bases from V and 0 bases from J, with 11 bases in between.

The chain combines TRBV5-1 with TRBJ2-3; 7 positions match TRBD2. The CDR3 loop spans 16 amino acids. After removal of 4 bases from V and 0 bases from J, the junction contained 8 bases not matched to a gene. The V gene's germline CDR1 is SGHRS and CDR2 YFSETQ. In DNA, the CDR3 is TGCGCCAGCAGCCGGGGCCAGGGACTAAGCACAGATACGCAGTATTTT. Encoded protein: CASSRGQGLSTDTQYF.

This clonotype was detected once. J is TRBJ2-3 and V is TRBV27; D ambiguous. Per germline, CDR1 MNHEY and CDR2 SMNVEV (reference sequence). V lost 3 bases to trimming and J lost 2 bases, with 12 bases between them. CDR3 size: 15 residues. In DNA, the CDR3 is TGTGCCAGCAGTTTTAGACATGTCTACACAGATACGCAGTATTTT. Protein: CASSFRHVYTDTQYF.

The V call is TRBV6-6, the J call TRBJ2-1; 7 bases are shared with TRBD1. Germline V gene data show CDR1 as MNHNY and CDR2 as SVGAGI (reference sequence). The length of the CDR3 is 15 residues. With 2 bases clipped from V and 2 bases from J, the junction kept 3 bases outside the gene matches. The CDR3 is CASSYEGQTYNEQFF. CDR3 nucleotide sequence: TGTGCCAGCAGTTACGAGGGACAGACCTACAATGAGCAGTTCTTC.

The chain employs TRBV3-1 and TRBJ1-2; TRBD1 matches 8 bases. V gave up 0 bases and J gave up 0 bases; unmatched junction bases: 6. CDR1 is LGHDT and CDR2 is YNNKEL in the germline V gene (reference sequence). The CDR3 has 17 residues. The CDR3 coding sequence is TGTGCCAGCAGCCAAGATAAGCAGGGGGCTACTAACTATGGCTACACCTTC. As protein: CASSQDKQGATNYGYTF.

The chain is built from TRBV12-3 or TRBV12-4 and TRBJ2-1; TRBD1 matches at 8 bases. The CDR3 loop spans 17 amino acids. V lost 6 bases to trimming and J lost 4 bases; unmatched junction nucleotides: 14. The CDR3 DNA sequence: TGTGCCAGCAGATTACAAACCGGACAGGGAACTTACAATGAGCAGTTCTTC. It translates to CASRLQTGQGTYNEQFF.

On this clonotype itself: A much larger clone is a single base away; this may be a read error. The rearrangement links TRBV27 to TRBJ2-1; 9 nucleotides match TRBD2. Germline assignment: CDR1 MNHEY and CDR2 SMNVEV (reference sequence). The CDR3 consists of 15 residues. V lost 2 bases and J lost 7; bases outside the gene matches: 6. In DNA, the CDR3 is TGTGCCAGCAGTTTAGAGGGGACTAGCAGGAATGAGCAGTTCTTC. Amino acid sequence: CASSLEGTSRNEQFF.

The rearrangement uses TRBV7-8 and TRBJ2-7, with 7 positions matching TRBD1. The CDR3 consists of 14 residues. Germline V gene sequence: CDR1 SGHVS, CDR2 FQNEAQ. J lost 0 bases, V lost 5 bases, and 4 bases had no gene match. The CDR3 sequence is CASSINRGSYEQYF. In nucleotides, the CDR3 is TGTGCCAGCAGCATAAACAGGGGCTCCTACGAGCAGTACTTC.

The V call is TRBV10-3, the J call TRBJ1-2, with 7 bases matching TRBD1. The trim removed 7 bases at V and 7 bases at J, leaving 12 bases unmatched. This CDR3 spans 14 amino acids. Germline V gene sequence: CDR1 ENHRY, CDR2 SYGVKD. The CDR3 protein is CAIIGTEGIGGYTF. CDR3 bases: TGTGCCATCATTGGGACAGAGGGCATCGGTGGCTACACCTTC.

CDR3 sequence: CASSPWGGLGNQPQHF. As DNA, the CDR3 is TGTGCCAGCAGCCCATGGGGGGGACTAGGGAATCAGCCCCAGCATTTT. This chain connects TRBV7-6 to TRBJ1-5; a possible D gene is TRBD1 (5 bases). CDR1 and CDR2 from the germline V gene are SGHVS and FNYEAQ. This CDR3 has 16 amino acids. Trimming left V 5 bases short and J 4 bases short, with 18 bases between.